Listed here are 29 T cell receptor beta chains from one sample, sequenced in a study of CD8+CD57+ T cells in acquired aplastic anemia. Genomic DNA constituted the template upon which TCR beta VDJ and CDR3 profiling was performed. TCRdb re-called the reads through MiXCR, storing one row per CDR3 protein. The table has just over 40,000 distinct CDR3 sequences, roughly two thirds seen once; the top ten hold roughly 65%. In patients chosen for sequencing, flow cytometry had shown CD8+CD57+ cell expansion. The sequencing sample was made of sorted CD4+, CD8+, or CD8+CD57+ T cells (not recorded which) from PBMCs. The source of these receptors is a human donor with aplastic anemia.

J is TRBJ2-5 and V is TRBV2; D is perhaps TRBD1 (6 bases). V was pared by 7 bases and J by 8 bases, with 23 bases between. The CDR3 loop spans 15 amino acids. CDR1 is SNHLY and CDR2 is FYNNEI in the germline V gene. This CDR3 is CASIAMQGSWGTQYF. The CDR3, as DNA: TGTGCCAGCATTGCTATGCAGGGGTCCTGGGGAACCCAGTACTTC.

This clonotype is medium-sized in the sample. V gene TRBV2 combines with J gene TRBJ2-5; D might be TRBD1 or TRBD2, each matching 5 bases. The CDR3 length is 13 residues. The V end lost 4 bases, the J end lost 5 bases, and 11 bases lay between the germline ends. CDR1 is SNHLY and CDR2 is FYNNEI in the germline V gene. The CDR3 region has the DNA TGTGCCAGCAGTGCGTGGTGGGGGGAGACCCAGTACTTC. Translated, it gives CASSAWWGETQYF.

The chain links TRBV24-1 to TRBJ2-5; 9 nucleotides match TRBD1. Trimming removed 4 bases from V and 0 bases from J; junction bases left unmatched: 8. Germline V gives CDR1 KGHDR, CDR2 SFDVKD. CDR3 length: 17 residues. The CDR3 DNA follows: TGTGCCACCAGTGACAATAACAGGGGGCAGTACCAAGAGACCCAGTACTTC. It is translated as CATSDNNRGQYQETQYF.

In this sample, this clonotype turned up many times. The genes are TRBV7-3 and TRBJ2-7; no clear D. The CDR3 loop spans 13 amino acids. The ends were cut back, 4 bases at V and 3 bases at J, with 10 bases in the middle. Germline CDR1 reads SGHTA; CDR2 reads FQGTGA. This CDR3 is CASSSEVGYEQYF. Here the CDR3 DNA reads TGTGCCAGCAGCTCTGAGGTGGGCTACGAGCAGTACTTC.

This clonotype was found many times. This chain joins TRBV12-1 and TRBJ2-7; the D segment call TRBD1 is taken from the table without a DNA check. TRBV12-1 is listed as a pseudogene. This CDR3 region has 14 residues. CDR3 region: CASSGAGGIYEQYF. CDR3 DNA sequence: TGTGCCAGCAGCGGGGCAGGGGGCATCTACGAGCAGTACTTC.

The gene calls are TRBV10-3 and TRBJ2-3; D is perhaps TRBD1 or TRBD2 (5 bases each). The germline CDR1 and CDR2 sequences are ENHRY and SYGVKD. Trimming stripped 5 bases from V and 4 bases from J, with 10 bases between. This CDR3 region has 13 residues. CDR3 sequence (DNA): TGTGCCATCAGTATCCGGGACCCAGATACGCAGTATTTT. Translation: CAISIRDPDTQYF.

The V gene is TRBV29-1, the J gene TRBJ1-2, with TRBD1 identical over 11 bases. The CDR3 extends over 13 amino acids. J gave up 6 bases and V 7 bases, and 7 bases lay outside the gene matches. Germline values: CDR1 SQVTM, CDR2 ANQGSEA. CDR3 protein: CSARTGGVDGYTF. The CDR3 DNA reads as TGCAGCGCACGGACAGGGGGCGTTGATGGCTACACCTTC.

The V call is TRBV29-1, the J call TRBJ1-2; D unresolved. V lost 0 bases and J 3 bases, leaving 14 bases between the germline ends. The CDR3 has 15 amino acids. CDR1 is SQVTM, CDR2 ANQGSEA, per germline. In nucleotides, the CDR3 is TGCAGCGTTGAAGATCCCGCCAGGCGTGACTATGGCTACACCTTC. Its translation: CSVEDPARRDYGYTF.

This chain uses TRBV29-1 with TRBJ2-7; tentatively, D is TRBD1 (5 bases). The V end lost 7 bases, the J end lost 2 bases, and 15 bases lay between the germline ends. This CDR3 spans 13 amino acids. From germline, CDR1 is SQVTM and CDR2 ANQGSEA. For the CDR3, the DNA is TGCAGCGGCACAGGACCTAAACCCTACGAGCAGTACTTC. This sequence encodes CSGTGPKPYEQYF.

The sample holds many counts of this clonotype. V is TRBV19 and J is TRBJ2-7; 8 nucleotides agree with TRBD1. CDR1 LNHDA and CDR2 SQIVND come from the germline V gene (reference sequence). CDR3 size: 15 residues. The J segment lost 4 bases and the V segment lost 6 bases, leaving 11 bases of the junction unmatched. CDR3 sequence: CASSYLDDRGYEQYF. The CDR3 DNA is TGTGCCAGTAGCTATTTAGACGACAGGGGTTACGAGCAGTACTTC. The variable domain in full, with the rest retrieved from reference TRBV19 and TRBJ2-7, is DGGITQSPKYLFRKEGQNVTLSCEQNLNHDAMYWYRQDPGQGLRLIYYSQIVNDFQKGDIAEGYSVSREKKESFPLTVTSAQKNPTAFYLCASSYLDDRGYEQYFGPGTRLTVT.

The gene calls are TRBV7-7 and TRBJ2-2; D possibly corresponds to TRBD1 (5 bases). Germline-derived CDR1 and CDR2 are SSHAT and FNYEAQ (reference sequence). V was shortened by 2 bases and J by 7 bases, with 14 bases between the two germline ends. This CDR3 is 15 amino acids long. As DNA, the CDR3 is TGTGCCAGCAGCTTAATGCCAGGGCAGGTCGGGGAGCTGTTTTTT. This translates into CASSLMPGQVGELFF.

At least ten counts were recorded for this clonotype. The genes are TRBV11-2 and TRBJ2-3, with TRBD1 identical over 9 bases. The junction had 3 bases not matched to a gene; V was cut back by 5 bases and J by 0 bases. Germline values: CDR1 SGHAT, CDR2 FQNNGV. The CDR3 extends over 15 amino acids. The CDR3 here is CASSHGQGSTDTQYF. The DNA for the CDR3 is TGTGCCAGCAGCCACGGACAGGGGAGCACAGATACGCAGTATTTT.

This clonotype occurred many times. This chain joins TRBV20-1 and TRBJ2-7; 10 bases agree with TRBD1. The V segment lost 2 bases and the J segment 2 bases; nucleotides outside the gene matches: 9. The CDR3 is made up of 16 amino acids. CDR1 and CDR2 from the germline V gene are DFQATT and SNEGSKA (reference sequence). The CDR3 region is CSARLPRDRGTYEQYF. CDR3 DNA sequence: TGCAGTGCTAGATTACCCCGGGACAGGGGTACCTACGAGCAGTACTTC.

This clonotype was found once. J is TRBJ1-1 and V is TRBV29-1; D uncertain. This CDR3 region has 11 residues. Trimming removed 3 bases at V and 5 bases at J, with 7 bases between. In germline, CDR1 is SQVTM, CDR2 ANQGSEA. CDR3 region: CSVDLGTEAFF. CDR3 nucleotides: TGCAGCGTTGATCTGGGGACTGAAGCTTTCTTT.

This clonotype has a count of ten or more. The chain employs TRBV6-1 and TRBJ2-7; the D is unclear. V was cut by 2 bases and J by 5 bases, with 1 base left in between. There are 10 residues in the CDR3. Germline V gives CDR1 MNHNS, CDR2 SASEGT. The CDR3 bases are TGTGCCAGCAGTGAACACGAGCAGTACTTC. Translated, it gives CASSEHEQYF.

The J gene is TRBJ2-5, the V gene TRBV15; TRBD2 might be the D (5 bases). The CDR3 spans 13 residues. The ends were cut back, 3 bases at V and 4 bases at J, with 9 bases in the middle. Germline CDR1 is LNHNV and CDR2 is YYDKDF (reference sequence). The CDR3 DNA follows: TGTGCCACCAGCAGCAGCGGCGGAGAGACCCAGTACTTC. Its translation is CATSSSGGETQYF.

This chain links TRBV10-3 with TRBJ1-5, with a possible D match to TRBD1 (5 bases). This CDR3 comprises 13 residues. Germline V gene data show CDR1 as ENHRY and CDR2 as SYGVKD. V was pared by 6 bases and J by 4 bases, with 10 bases between. The CDR3 DNA sequence: TGTGCCATCAGGACAGACTCTAATCAGCCCCAGCATTTT. Residues: CAIRTDSNQPQHF.

This chain links TRBV5-6 with TRBJ2-7; 9 bases are a match to TRBD2. Looked up from germline, CDR1 is SGHDT and CDR2 is YYEEEE. V was pared by 7 bases and J by 5 bases, with 7 bases of the junction left unmatched. The CDR3 runs to 13 residues. In nucleotides, the CDR3 is TGTGCCAGCGCCGGGACTAGCTTCCACGAGCAGTACTTC. Residues: CASAGTSFHEQYF.

The rearrangement uses TRBV19 and TRBJ1-5; D is uncertain. Germline loops: CDR1 LNHDA, CDR2 SQIVND (reference sequence). Trimming removed 4 bases from V and 4 bases from J, with 14 bases in between. This CDR3 spans 15 amino acids. CDR3 bases: TGTGCCAGTAGTAGGGAGGTCCTCTCGAATCAGCCCCAGCATTTT. It encodes CASSREVLSNQPQHF.

This sequence joins TRBV11-2 and TRBJ2-7; weak D call: TRBD1 (5 bases). V lost 4 bases, J lost 6 bases, and 13 bases lay in between. The CDR3 is made up of 13 amino acids. Germline assignment: CDR1 SGHAT and CDR2 FQNNGV. The CDR3 here is CASSSTGWFEQYF. In DNA form, the CDR3 reads TGTGCCAGCAGCTCTACAGGTTGGTTCGAGCAGTACTTC. The full variable domain, with the rest looked up from reference TRBV11-2 and TRBJ2-7, is EAGVAQSPRYKIIEKRQSVAFWCNPISGHATLYWYQQILGQGPKLLIQFQNNGVVDDSQLPKDRFSAERLKGVDSTLKIQPAKLEDSAVYLCASSSTGWFEQYFGPGTRLTVT.

This clonotype was detected only a few times. The rearrangement uses TRBV2 and TRBJ1-2; 9 nucleotides agree with TRBD1. Germline assignment: CDR1 SNHLY and CDR2 FYNNEI. V trimming: 6 bases; J trimming: 5 bases; junction bases outside the gene matches: 10. The CDR3 consists of 15 residues. In nucleotides, the CDR3 is TGTGCCAGCAGCTCGTCATCGGACAGGGGATATGGCTACACCTTC. It is translated as CASSSSSDRGYGYTF.

The CDR3 spells CASSQLPFAYEQYF. The CDR3 region has the DNA TGTGCCAGCAGCCAACTCCCGTTCGCCTACGAGCAGTACTTC. This chain connects TRBV6-4 to TRBJ2-7; no firm D call. Trimming took 6 bases from V and 2 from J, leaving 14 bases between them. The CDR3 is made up of 14 amino acids. Germline V CDR1 and CDR2: MRHNA, SNTAGT.

The chain couples TRBV19 to TRBJ1-5, with D hard to call. Germline values: CDR1 LNHDA, CDR2 SQIVND (reference sequence). There are 14 residues in the CDR3. Trimming left V 8 bases short and J 3 bases short, with 14 bases between. The CDR3 protein is CASGRTRDNQPQHF. The CDR3 nucleotides read TGTGCCAGTGGGAGAACCCGAGACAATCAGCCCCAGCATTTT.

This clonotype was counted many times. The rearrangement uses TRBV5-6 and TRBJ2-7; 14 bases are a match to TRBD2. Germline assignment: CDR1 SGHDT and CDR2 YYEEEE. The CDR3 has 16 amino acids. V lost 4 bases to trimming and J lost 2 bases; unmatched junction nucleotides: 5. The chain's CDR3 is CASSQGLAGAPYEQYF. The CDR3 nucleotides are TGTGCCAGCAGCCAGGGACTAGCGGGGGCCCCCTACGAGCAGTACTTC.

The rearrangement uses TRBV24-1 and TRBJ2-5, with D possibly called TRBD1 or TRBD2 (5 bases each). V lost 1 base and J lost 2, with 10 bases in between. Germline lookup yields CDR1 KGHDR and CDR2 SFDVKD. The CDR3 extends over 15 amino acids. The CDR3 reads CATSDLGTGQETQYF. The CDR3 coding sequence is TGTGCCACCAGTGATTTAGGGACGGGACAAGAGACCCAGTACTTC.

Worth noting for this clonotype: A read error may be the cause here, since a much bigger clone is one base away. The chain carries TRBV11-2 and TRBJ1-6; D remains unclear. Trimming pared 1 base from V and 0 bases from J, leaving 10 bases between. In germline, CDR1 is SGHAT, CDR2 FQNNGV. This CDR3 contains 17 residues. CDR3 sequence: CASSLVPTLSYNSPLHF. The CDR3 region has the DNA TGTGCCAGCAGCTTAGTACCGACTCTCTCCTATAATTCACCCCTCCACTTT.

This clonotype came up many times. The V gene is TRBV20-1, the J gene TRBJ2-5, with TRBD1 as a possible D gene (6 bases). The germline CDR1 and CDR2 sequences are DFQATT and SNEGSKA (reference sequence). Trimming cost V 4 bases and J 5 bases, with 23 bases left between them. The CDR3 consists of 16 residues. The DNA for the CDR3 is TGCAGTGCTAAAGACCGGGACATGCACTCTGCGGAGACCCAGTACTTC. It is translated as CSAKDRDMHSAETQYF.

In its sample, this clonotype was seen once. The chain carries TRBV15 and TRBJ2-7; perhaps TRBD1 as D (5 bases). Trimming left V 6 bases short and J 0 bases short, with 12 bases between. Germline lookup yields CDR1 LNHNV and CDR2 YYDKDF (reference sequence). There are 14 residues in the CDR3. CDR3 protein: CATSRLRASYEQYF. The DNA of the CDR3 is TGTGCCACCAGTCGCCTCAGGGCCTCCTACGAGCAGTACTTC.

The chain couples TRBV29-1 to TRBJ2-7; no reliable D call. The J call may be faulty, since TRBJ2-1 better matches the DNA end. CDR1 is SQVTM and CDR2 is ANQGSEA in the germline V gene. The CDR3 has 13 amino acids. The CDR3 protein is CSVDVVSYNEQFF. CDR3 bases: TGCAGCGTTGACGTGGTCTCCTACAATGAGCAGTTCTTC.